One and the same sample provided the 13 T cell receptor beta chains below, sequenced in a study of shared clonotypes between healthy human individuals. Sequencing used immunoSEQ multiplex PCR; TCRdb keeps in-frame clones, though not all of them. The sample consists of some 2.1 million clones, less than 95% of them appearing once. Only CD45RO-negative cells positively selected for CCR7 counted as naive CD8 cells, so terminally differentiated effector memory CD45RA+ cells were excluded. Sequenced sample: naive CD8+ T cells sorted from blood. Receptor source: a man between 18 and 29 years old in good health.

This chain uses TRBV12-2 with TRBJ2-1; the table's D call, TRBD2, was not checked against the DNA. TRBV12-2 is marked as a pseudogene. There are 18 residues in the CDR3. CDR3 DNA: TGTGCAAGTCGCTTAGCGGAGGGTGGGCCCGGCCCACACAATGAGCAGTTCTTC. It yields the protein CASRLAEGGPGPHNEQFF.

This rearrangement joins TRBV5-4 to TRBJ2-2; D gene ambiguous. The germline V gene encodes CDR1 SGHNT and CDR2 YYREEE (reference sequence). V dropped 0 bases and J dropped 1 base, with 4 bases sitting between them. There are 14 residues in the CDR3. Here the CDR3 DNA reads TGTGCCAGCAGCTTGGCCTTGAACACCGGGGAGCTGTTTTTT. It encodes CASSLALNTGELFF.

The CDR3 here is CASSLVWTSGRIYEQYF. The CDR3 DNA follows: TGTGCCAGCAGTTTGGTCTGGACTAGCGGGAGAATCTACGAGCAGTACTTC. The chain combines TRBV27 with TRBJ2-7, with 13 bases fitting TRBD2. Per the germline V gene, CDR1 is MNHEY and CDR2 is SMNVEV (reference sequence). V shed 3 bases and J 3 bases; nucleotides not matched to a gene: 8. The CDR3 is 17 residues long.

The rearrangement joins TRBV7-9 to TRBJ2-5; either TRBD1 or TRBD2 may fit D (5 bases each). The V and J ends lost 5 bases and 5 bases respectively, with 15 bases between them. Germline values: CDR1 SEHNR, CDR2 FQNEAQ (reference sequence). CDR3 size: 14 residues. The CDR3 sequence: CASSGAGSRETQYF. CDR3 DNA: TGTGCCAGCAGCGGGGCAGGGAGTCGGGAGACCCAGTACTTC.

The rearrangement links TRBV27 to TRBJ1-5, with 8 bases identical to TRBD1. The CDR3 covers 14 residues. V dropped 6 bases and J dropped 4; count of bases not matched to a gene: 5. Germline assignment: CDR1 MNHEY and CDR2 SMNVEV (reference sequence). In DNA form, the CDR3 reads TGTGCCAGCAGATCAGGACAGGGTAATCAGCCCCAGCATTTT. It translates to CASRSGQGNQPQHF.

This clone was found a few times. The gene calls are TRBV7-2 and TRBJ2-7; D gene uncertain. This CDR3 comprises 13 residues. Trimming cost V 3 bases and J 2 bases, with 8 bases left between them. The germline gives CDR1 SGHTA, CDR2 FQGNSA. The DNA for the CDR3 is TGTGCCAGCAGCTTCAACAACGCCTACGAGCAGTACTTC. Its protein product is CASSFNNAYEQYF.

This clone was picked up a small number of times. The rearrangement joins TRBV14 to TRBJ2-1; 8 bases map to TRBD2. Unmatched junction bases numbered 6, after V lost 6 bases and J lost 8 bases. This CDR3 spans 13 amino acids. Germline V gene data show CDR1 as SGHDN and CDR2 as FVKESK. The CDR3 is CASRREGRDEQFF. For the CDR3, the DNA is TGTGCCAGCAGACGGGAGGGCAGGGATGAGCAGTTCTTC.

In its sample, this clone was seen once. The CDR3 DNA follows: TGCGCCAGCAGCCAAGATTTTATGGCATCGATCCAGGACTTGAACGGGGAGCTGTTTTTT. Translating it yields CASSQDFMASIQDLNGELFF. The chain joins TRBV4-3 to TRBJ2-2; D might be TRBD2 (5 bases). The V and J ends lost 0 bases and 7 bases respectively, with 27 bases between them. Germline CDR1 reads LGHNA; CDR2 reads YSLEER. The CDR3 has 20 residues.

The chain carries TRBV12-5 and TRBJ1-5, with 9 nucleotides matching TRBD1. The CDR3 covers 15 residues. J lost 6 bases, V lost 7 bases, and 10 bases had no gene match. Germline CDR1 is LGHNT and CDR2 is FRNRAP. The CDR3 protein is CASVDQDRGSQPQHF. The DNA of the CDR3 is TGTGCTAGTGTTGATCAGGACAGGGGATCTCAGCCCCAGCATTTT.

Worth noting for this clone: It may be a read error: a sequence one base away is much more abundant. This chain links TRBV27 with TRBJ2-3, with D unresolved. Looked up from germline, CDR1 is MNHEY and CDR2 is SMNVEV (reference sequence). The CDR3 covers 12 residues. The V end lost 5 bases, the J end lost 4 bases, and 7 bases lay between the germline ends. CDR3 DNA sequence: TGTGCCAGCAGTCCCCTCCCAGATACGCAGTATTTT. It encodes CASSPLPDTQYF.

This chain uses TRBV7-8 with TRBJ2-3, with D uncertain. Germline CDR1 is SGHVS and CDR2 is FQNEAQ. V lost 3 bases and J 1 base, leaving 8 bases between the germline ends. The CDR3 has 14 amino acids. Here the CDR3 reads CASSFEERTDTQYF. The CDR3 DNA reads TGTGCCAGCAGCTTTGAGGAGCGCACAGATACGCAGTATTTT.

The genes are TRBV11-2 and TRBJ2-1, with a weak D call TRBD2 (5 bases). V dropped 1 base and J dropped 1 base, with 14 bases sitting between them. The CDR3 consists of 17 residues. The germline CDR1 and CDR2 sequences are SGHAT and FQNNGV. For the CDR3, the DNA is TGTGCCAGCAGCTTAGTATACACGTGGGAGTCCTACAATGAGCAGTTCTTC. Amino acids: CASSLVYTWESYNEQFF.

This chain uses TRBV4-3 with TRBJ1-1; possible D gene TRBD1, 6 bases. The CDR3 loop spans 12 amino acids. Looked up from germline, CDR1 is LGHNA and CDR2 is YSLEER. V shed 2 bases and J shed 5 bases, with 6 bases lying between them. The CDR3 bases are TGCGCCAGCAGCCAACAGGGGACTGAAGCTTTCTTT. Amino acid sequence: CASSQQGTEAFF.